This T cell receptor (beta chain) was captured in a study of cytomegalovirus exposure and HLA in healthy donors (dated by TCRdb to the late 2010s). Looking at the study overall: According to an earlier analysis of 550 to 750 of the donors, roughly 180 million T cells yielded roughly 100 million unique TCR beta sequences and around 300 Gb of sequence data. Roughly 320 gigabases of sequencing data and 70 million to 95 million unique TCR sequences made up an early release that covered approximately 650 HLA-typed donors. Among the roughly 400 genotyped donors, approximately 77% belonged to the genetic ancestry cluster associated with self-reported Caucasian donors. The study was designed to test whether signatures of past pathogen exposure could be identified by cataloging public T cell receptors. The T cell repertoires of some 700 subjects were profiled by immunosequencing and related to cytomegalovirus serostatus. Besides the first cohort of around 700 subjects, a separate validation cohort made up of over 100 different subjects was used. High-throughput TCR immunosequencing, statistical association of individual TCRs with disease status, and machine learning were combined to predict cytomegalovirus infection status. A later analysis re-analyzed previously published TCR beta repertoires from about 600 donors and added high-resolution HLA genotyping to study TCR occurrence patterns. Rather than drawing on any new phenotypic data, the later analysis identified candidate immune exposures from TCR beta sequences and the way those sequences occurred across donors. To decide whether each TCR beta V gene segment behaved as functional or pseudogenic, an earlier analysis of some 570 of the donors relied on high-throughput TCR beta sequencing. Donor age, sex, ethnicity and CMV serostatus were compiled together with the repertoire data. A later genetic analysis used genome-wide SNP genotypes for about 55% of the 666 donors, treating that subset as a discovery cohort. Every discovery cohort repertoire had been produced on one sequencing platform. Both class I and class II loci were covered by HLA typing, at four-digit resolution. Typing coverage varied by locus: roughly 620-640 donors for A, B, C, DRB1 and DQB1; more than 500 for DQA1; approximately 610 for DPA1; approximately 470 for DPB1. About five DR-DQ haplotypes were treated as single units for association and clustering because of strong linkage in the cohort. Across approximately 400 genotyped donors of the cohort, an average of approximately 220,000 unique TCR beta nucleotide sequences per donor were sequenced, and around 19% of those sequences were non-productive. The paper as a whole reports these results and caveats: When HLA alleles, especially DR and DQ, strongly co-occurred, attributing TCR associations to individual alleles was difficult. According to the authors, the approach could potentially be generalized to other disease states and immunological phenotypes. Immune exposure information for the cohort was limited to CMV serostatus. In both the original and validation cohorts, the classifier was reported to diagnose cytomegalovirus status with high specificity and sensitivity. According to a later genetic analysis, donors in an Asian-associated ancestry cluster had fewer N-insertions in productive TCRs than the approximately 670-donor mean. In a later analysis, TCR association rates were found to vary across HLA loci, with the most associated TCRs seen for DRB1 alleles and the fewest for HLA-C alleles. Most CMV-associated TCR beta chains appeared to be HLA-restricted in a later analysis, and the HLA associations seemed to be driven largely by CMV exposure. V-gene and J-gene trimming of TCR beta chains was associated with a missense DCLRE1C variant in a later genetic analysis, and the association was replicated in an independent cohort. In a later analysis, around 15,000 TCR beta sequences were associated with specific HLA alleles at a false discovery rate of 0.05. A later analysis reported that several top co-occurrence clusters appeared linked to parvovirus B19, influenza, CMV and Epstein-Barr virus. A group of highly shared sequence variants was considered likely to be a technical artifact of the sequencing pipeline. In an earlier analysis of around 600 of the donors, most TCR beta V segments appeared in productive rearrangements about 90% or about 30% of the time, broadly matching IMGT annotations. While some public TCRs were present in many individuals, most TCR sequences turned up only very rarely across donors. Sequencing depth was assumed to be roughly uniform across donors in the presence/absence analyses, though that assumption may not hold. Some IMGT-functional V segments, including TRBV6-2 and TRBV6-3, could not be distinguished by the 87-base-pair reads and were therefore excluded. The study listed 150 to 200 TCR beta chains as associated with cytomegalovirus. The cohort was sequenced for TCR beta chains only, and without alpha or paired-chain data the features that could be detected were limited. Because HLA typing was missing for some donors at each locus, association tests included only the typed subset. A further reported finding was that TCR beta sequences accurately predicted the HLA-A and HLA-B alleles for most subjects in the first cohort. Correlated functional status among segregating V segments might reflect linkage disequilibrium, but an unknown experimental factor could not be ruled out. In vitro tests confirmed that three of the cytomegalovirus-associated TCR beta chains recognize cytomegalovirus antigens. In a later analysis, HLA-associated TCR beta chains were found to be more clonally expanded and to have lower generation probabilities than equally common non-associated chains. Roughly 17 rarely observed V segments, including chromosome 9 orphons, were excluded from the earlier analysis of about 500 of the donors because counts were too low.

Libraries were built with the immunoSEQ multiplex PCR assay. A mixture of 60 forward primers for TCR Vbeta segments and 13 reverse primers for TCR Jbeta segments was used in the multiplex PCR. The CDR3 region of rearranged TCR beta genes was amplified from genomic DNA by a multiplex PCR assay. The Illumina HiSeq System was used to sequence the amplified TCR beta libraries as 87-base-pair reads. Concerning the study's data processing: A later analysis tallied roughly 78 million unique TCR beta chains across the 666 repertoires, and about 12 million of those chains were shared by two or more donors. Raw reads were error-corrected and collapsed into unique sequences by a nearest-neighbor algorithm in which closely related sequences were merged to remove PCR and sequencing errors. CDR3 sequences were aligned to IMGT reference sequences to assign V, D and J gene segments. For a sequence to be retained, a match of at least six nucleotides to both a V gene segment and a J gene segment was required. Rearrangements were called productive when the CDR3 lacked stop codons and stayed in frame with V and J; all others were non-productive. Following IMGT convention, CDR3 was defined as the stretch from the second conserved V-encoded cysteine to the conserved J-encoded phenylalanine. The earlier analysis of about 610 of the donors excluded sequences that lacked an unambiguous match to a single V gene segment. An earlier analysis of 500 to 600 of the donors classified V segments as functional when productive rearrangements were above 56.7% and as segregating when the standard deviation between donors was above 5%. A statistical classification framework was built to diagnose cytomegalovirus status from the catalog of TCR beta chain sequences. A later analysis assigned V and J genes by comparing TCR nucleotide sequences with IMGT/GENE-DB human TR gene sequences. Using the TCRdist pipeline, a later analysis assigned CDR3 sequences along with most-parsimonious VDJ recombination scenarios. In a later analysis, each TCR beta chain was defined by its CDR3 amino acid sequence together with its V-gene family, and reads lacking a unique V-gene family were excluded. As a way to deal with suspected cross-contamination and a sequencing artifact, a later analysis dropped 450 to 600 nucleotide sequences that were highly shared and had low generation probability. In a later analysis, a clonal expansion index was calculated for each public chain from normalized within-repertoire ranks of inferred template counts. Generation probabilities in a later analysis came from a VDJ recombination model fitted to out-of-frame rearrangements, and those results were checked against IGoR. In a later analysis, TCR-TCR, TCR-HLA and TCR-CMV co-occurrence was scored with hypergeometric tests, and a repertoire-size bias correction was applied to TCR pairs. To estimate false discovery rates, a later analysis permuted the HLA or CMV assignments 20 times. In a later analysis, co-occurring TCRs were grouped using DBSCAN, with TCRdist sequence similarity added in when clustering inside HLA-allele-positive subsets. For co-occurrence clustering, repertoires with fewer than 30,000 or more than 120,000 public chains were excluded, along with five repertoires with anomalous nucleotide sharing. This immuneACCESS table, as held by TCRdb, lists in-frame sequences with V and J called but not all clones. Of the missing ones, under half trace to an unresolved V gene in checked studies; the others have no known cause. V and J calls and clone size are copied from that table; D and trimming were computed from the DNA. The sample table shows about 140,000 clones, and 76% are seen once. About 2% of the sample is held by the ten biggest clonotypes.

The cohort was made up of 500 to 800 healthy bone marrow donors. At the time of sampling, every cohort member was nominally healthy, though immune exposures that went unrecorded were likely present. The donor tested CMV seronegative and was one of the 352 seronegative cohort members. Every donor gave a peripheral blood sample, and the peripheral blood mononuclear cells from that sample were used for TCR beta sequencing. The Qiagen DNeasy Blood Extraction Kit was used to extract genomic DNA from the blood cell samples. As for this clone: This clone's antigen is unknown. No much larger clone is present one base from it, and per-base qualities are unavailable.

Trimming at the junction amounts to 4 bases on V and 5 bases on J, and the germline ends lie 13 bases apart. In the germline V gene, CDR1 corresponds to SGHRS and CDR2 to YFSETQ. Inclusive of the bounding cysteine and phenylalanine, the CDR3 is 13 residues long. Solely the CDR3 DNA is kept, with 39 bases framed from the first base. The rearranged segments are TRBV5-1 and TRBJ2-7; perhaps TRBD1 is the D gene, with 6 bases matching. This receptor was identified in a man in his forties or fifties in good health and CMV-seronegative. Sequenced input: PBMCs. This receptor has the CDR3 CASSLRQENEQYF. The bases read TGCGCCAGCAGCCTGAGACAGGAAAACGAGCAGTACTTC.